These 21 T cell receptor beta chains share one sample of origin, sequenced in a study of shared clonotypes between healthy human individuals. The repertoire was sequenced with immunoSEQ multiplex PCR; TCRdb's copy has only in-frame clones and lacks some. The table has about half a million clones, about four fifths seen once. Specimen: PBMCs. The receptors originated from a woman aged 40 to 49 in good health. Some clones in this sample may be carry-over from other donors' samples.

This clone was observed once. In DNA form, the CDR3 reads TGTGCCAGCAGCTTAAAGGGGGGCCGGAGTCCCTCTGGAAACACCATATATTTT. Its protein product is CASSLKGGRSPSGNTIYF. The chain has TRBV7-9 and TRBJ1-3, with TRBD1 as a possible D gene (6 bases). Looked up from germline, CDR1 is SEHNR and CDR2 is FQNEAQ (reference sequence). V was pared by 2 bases and J by 0 bases, with 17 bases between. CDR3 length: 18 residues.

On this clone: The same CDR3 also results from other DNA sequences found in this sample. The chain links TRBV18 to TRBJ1-5; D not certain. Germline CDR1 KGHSH, CDR2 LQKENI. Trimming pared 3 bases from V and 2 bases from J, leaving 5 bases between. The CDR3 contains 13 residues. The CDR3 DNA reads TGTGCCAGCTCACCTCAGGGCAATCAGCCCCAGCATTTT. Amino acid sequence: CASSPQGNQPQHF.

This clone has more than one count but fewer than ten. The chain joins TRBV11-2 to TRBJ2-1, with D hard to call. The CDR3 length is 13 residues. V gave up 3 bases and J gave up 8 bases, with 11 bases separating them. Germline lookup yields CDR1 SGHAT and CDR2 FQNNGV. CDR3 in DNA: TGTGCCAGCAGCTTTAACGTTTTCGATGAGCAGTTCTTC. Translating gives CASSFNVFDEQFF.

The chain couples TRBV9 to TRBJ2-3; TRBD2 might be the D (5 bases). The CDR3 is made up of 12 amino acids. The V gene lost 7 bases and the J gene lost 2 bases, with 8 bases spanning the gap. CDR1 is SGDLS and CDR2 is YYNGEE in the germline V gene. The CDR3 protein is CASGGHTDTQYF. As DNA, the CDR3 is TGTGCCAGCGGCGGGCACACAGATACGCAGTATTTT.

As concerns this clone: Other DNA sequences from this sample encode an identical CDR3 as well. This chain links TRBV5-6 with TRBJ2-5; 7 nucleotides align to TRBD2. Per germline, CDR1 SGHDT and CDR2 YYEEEE. CDR3 length: 13 amino acids. J was trimmed by 4 bases and V by 2 bases; bases with no gene match: 2. The CDR3: CASSLWGGETQYF. As DNA, the CDR3 is TGTGCCAGCAGCTTATGGGGGGGAGAGACCCAGTACTTC. The full variable domain, with the rest looked up from reference TRBV5-6 and TRBJ2-5, is DAGVTQSPTHLIKTRGQQVTLRCSPKSGHDTVSWYQQALGQGPQFIFQYYEEEERQRGNFPDRFSGHQFPNYSSELNVNALLLGDSALYLCASSLWGGETQYFGPGTRLLVL.

With respect to this clone: A much larger clone lies a single base off, so this may be a read error. The chain carries TRBV7-6 and TRBJ2-3; D not resolved. Germline V gene data show CDR1 as SGHVS and CDR2 as FNYEAQ. This CDR3 has 12 amino acids. V lost 0 bases and J 3 bases, leaving 1 base between the germline ends. The CDR3 loop is CASSLATDTQYF. For the CDR3, the DNA is TGTGCCAGCAGCTTAGCTACAGATACGCAGTATTTT. The full variable domain, its missing parts supplied by reference TRBV7-6 and TRBJ2-3, is GAGVSQSPRYKVTKRGQDVALRCDPISGHVSLYWYRQALGQGPEFLTYFNYEAQQDKSGLPNDRFSAERPEGSISTLTIQRTEQRDSAMYRCASSLATDTQYFGPGTRLTVL.

V and J are TRBV4-1 and TRBJ2-2; 10 nucleotides agree with TRBD1. The CDR3 totals 18 residues. Per germline, CDR1 MGHRA and CDR2 YSYEKL. V lost 4 bases to trimming and J lost 5 bases; unmatched junction nucleotides: 13. CDR3: CASSLDGAGQGGTGELFF. CDR3 DNA: TGCGCCAGCAGCCTCGACGGGGCAGGACAGGGGGGGACCGGGGAGCTGTTTTTT.

The V gene is TRBV25-1, the J gene TRBJ1-1; possible D gene TRBD1, 5 bases. V lost 5 bases and J lost 12, with 19 bases in between. This CDR3 has 13 amino acids. The germline gives CDR1 MGHDK, CDR2 SYGVNS. The CDR3 bases are TGTGCCAGCAGTCACTCTGACGGGACGACAACTTTCTTT. Translated, it gives CASSHSDGTTTFF.

This chain's CDR3 is CAIRTGGSYEQYF. As DNA, the CDR3 is TGTGCCATTCGGACAGGGGGTTCCTACGAGCAGTACTTC. The rearrangement links TRBV10-3 to TRBJ2-7; 10 bases line up with TRBD1. The CDR3 spans 13 residues. Per the germline V gene, CDR1 is ENHRY and CDR2 is SYGVKD. V dropped 9 bases and J dropped 1; count of bases not matched to a gene: 3.

The chain couples TRBV29-1 to TRBJ2-7; D is tentatively TRBD1 or TRBD2 (5 bases each). CDR3 size: 13 residues. Germline CDR1 and CDR2: SQVTM and ANQGSEA. Trimming stripped 6 bases from V and 6 bases from J, with 18 bases between. The chain's CDR3 is CSVTPGPTGEQYF. The CDR3, as DNA: TGCAGCGTAACTCCGGGACCCACGGGCGAGCAGTACTTC.

The rearrangement links TRBV10-3 to TRBJ1-1; 8 nucleotides line up with TRBD1. The CDR3 contains 14 residues. Germline CDR1 reads ENHRY; CDR2 reads SYGVKD. Germline trimming cut 3 bases from V and 7 bases from J; bases unmatched to any gene: 7. DNA of the CDR3: TGTGCCATCAGTGATCAGGGGGCTGAGGTTGAAGCTTTCTTT. Translation gives CAISDQGAEVEAFF.

The chain uses TRBV4-1 and TRBJ2-1; 8 bases align to TRBD2. With 2 bases clipped from V and 7 bases from J, the junction kept 22 bases outside the gene matches. Per the germline V gene, CDR1 is MGHRA and CDR2 is YSYEKL. The length of the CDR3 is 20 residues. In nucleotides, the CDR3 is TGCGCCAGCAGCCAAAGGTCTGCCCCGGGAGGGAGTTGGGGTAGTAATGAGCAGTTCTTC. It is translated as CASSQRSAPGGSWGSNEQFF.

V is TRBV7-9 and J is TRBJ2-1; possible D gene TRBD2, 6 bases. The CDR3 is 14 residues long. Looked up from germline, CDR1 is SEHNR and CDR2 is FQNEAQ (reference sequence). V was clipped by 5 bases and J by 6 bases, with 14 bases between them. The DNA for the CDR3 is TGTGCCAGCAGCCCAGTGCTAGCGACCAATGAGCAGTTCTTC. Translated: CASSPVLATNEQFF.

The chain joins TRBV7-9 to TRBJ1-5; D gene uncertain. The CDR3 covers 13 residues. Per the germline V gene, CDR1 is SEHNR and CDR2 is FQNEAQ (reference sequence). With 0 bases removed from V and 3 bases from J, the gap between germline ends came to 3 bases. CDR3 amino acids: CASSLALNQPQHF. The CDR3 nucleotides are TGTGCCAGCAGCTTAGCACTCAATCAGCCCCAGCATTTT.

The gene calls are TRBV9 and TRBJ2-2; 10 positions agree with TRBD1. The CDR3 runs to 16 residues. The germline V gene has CDR1 SGDLS and CDR2 YYNGEE. The V segment lost 4 bases and the J segment 3 bases; nucleotides outside the gene matches: 6. The CDR3 coding sequence is TGTGCCAGCAGCCAACGTGGGACAGGGGACACCGGGGAGCTGTTTTTT. Its protein product is CASSQRGTGDTGELFF.

The chain couples TRBV28 to TRBJ1-1, with a tentative D call TRBD1 (5 bases). Trimming removed 5 bases from V and 6 bases from J, with 19 bases in between. The CDR3 extends over 15 amino acids. Germline V gene lookup returns CDR1 MDHEN and CDR2 SYDVKM. The CDR3 reads CASSPVGTPRAEAFF. The CDR3 coding sequence is TGTGCCAGCAGTCCCGTAGGGACGCCGCGGGCTGAAGCTTTCTTT.

The chain combines TRBV5-4 with TRBJ2-2; TRBD2 agrees at 10 bases. Unmatched junction bases numbered 6, after V lost 0 bases and J lost 7 bases. Germline V gives CDR1 SGHNT, CDR2 YYREEE (reference sequence). The CDR3 loop spans 16 amino acids. The DNA of the CDR3 is TGTGCCAGCAGCTTGGAGGGTAGCGGGAGGTTCGGGGAGCTGTTTTTT. It is translated as CASSLEGSGRFGELFF.

The gene calls are TRBV6-1 and TRBJ2-5; possibly TRBD2 for D (7 bases). The CDR3 is made up of 16 amino acids. Trimming removed 0 bases from V and 4 bases from J, with 15 bases in between. Germline V gene sequence: CDR1 MNHNS, CDR2 SASEGT. This CDR3 reads CASSEARGAVGETQYF. The CDR3 region has the DNA TGTGCCAGCAGTGAAGCACGGGGGGCGGTAGGAGAGACCCAGTACTTC.

The gene calls are TRBV6-1 and TRBJ1-1; D is undetermined. Trimming left V 2 bases short and J 10 bases short, with 11 bases between. The germline V gene has CDR1 MNHNS and CDR2 SASEGT. The CDR3 is made up of 12 amino acids. The CDR3 loop reads CASSEFRWRAFF. The CDR3 DNA follows: TGTGCCAGCAGTGAATTTCGGTGGCGAGCTTTCTTT.

The V call is TRBV6-1, the J call TRBJ1-4, with no clear D. Germline V gives CDR1 MNHNS, CDR2 SASEGT. This CDR3 has 14 amino acids. Trimming cost V 1 base and J 7 bases, with 10 bases left between them. CDR3 sequence: CASSEGGTFEKLFF. The CDR3, as DNA: TGTGCCAGCAGTGAAGGCGGTACTTTTGAAAAACTGTTTTTT.

V gene TRBV27 combines with J gene TRBJ2-1; D is perhaps TRBD1 or TRBD2 (6 bases each). V shed 1 base and J shed 3 bases, with 10 bases lying between them. CDR1 is MNHEY and CDR2 is SMNVEV in the germline V gene (reference sequence). The CDR3 spans 15 residues. The CDR3 DNA follows: TGTGCCAGCAGTTTATGGGGGGCTGGCTACAATGAGCAGTTCTTC. Translating it yields CASSLWGAGYNEQFF.